This TCR beta chain is from a study of blood T cell repertoires in COVID-19. For the study at large: Donors in the United States, Italy and Spain gave samples during acute or convalescent COVID-19. Sample material is recorded as cDNA or gDNA derived from T cells, B-cell-depleted T cells, or PBMCs.

CDR3 size: 12 residues. After removal of 3 bases from V and 6 bases from J, the junction contained 5 bases not matched to a gene. Germline lookup yields CDR1 DFQATT and CDR2 SNEGSKA (reference sequence). Source study methods: Using reference gene primer amplification, nucleated cell counts were estimated. This table comes from immunoSEQ multiplex PCR, and its TCRdb copy is limited to in-frame clones, with some not included. V, J and clone size were drawn from that table, and D and trimming were deduced from the DNA. The sample holds around 100,000 clones, around four fifths seen once. In its sample, this clone was seen a few times.

The sample taken for sequencing was peripheral blood. The genes are TRBV20-1 and TRBJ2-7, with 7 bases fitting TRBD1. This receptor was obtained from a man between 45 and 60 years old with active or convalescent COVID-19. CDR3 nucleotide sequence: TGCAGTGCTAGTCCTAGGGGGCGCGAGCAGTACTTC. It is translated as CSASPRGREQYF.